The 9 T cell receptor beta chains below were found in one sample sequenced in a study of T cell responses to AZD1222 COVID-19 vaccine. Method: immunoSEQ multiplex PCR; TCRdb's copy keeps in-frame clones and lacks some. The data show some 130,000 clones, 70% to 90% seen once. The specimen was peripheral blood, collected on day 0 of AZD1222 vaccination. Receptors were obtained from an adult in good health.

This clone was recorded a few times. The gene calls are TRBV1 and TRBJ2-3; the table gives TRBD2 as D, unverified against the DNA. TRBV1 is classified as a pseudogene. The CDR3 extends over 16 amino acids. CDR3 DNA sequence: TGCACCAGCAGCCGACCGACTAGAAACAGCACAGATACGCAGTATTTT. Translated: CTSSRPTRNSTDTQYF.

V and J are TRBV18 and TRBJ2-1; 7 bases line up with TRBD2. From germline, CDR1 is KGHSH and CDR2 LQKENI. This CDR3 is built from 16 residues. V dropped 1 base and J dropped 8; count of bases not matched to a gene: 11. The chain's CDR3 is CASSPRLAREVDEQFF. CDR3 DNA: TGTGCCAGCTCACCACGACTAGCTAGGGAAGTGGATGAGCAGTTCTTC.

The table lists this clone with a few counts. The chain employs TRBV18 and TRBJ1-5, with TRBD1 identical over 7 bases. The CDR3 extends over 18 amino acids. The germline V gene has CDR1 KGHSH and CDR2 LQKENI. V was clipped by 6 bases and J by 7 bases; unmatched bases: 21. The CDR3 DNA follows: TGTGCCAGCTCTCCTGGACGGGAAAAGACAGGGACTTACCAGCCCCAGCATTTT. As protein: CASSPGREKTGTYQPQHF.

This chain links TRBV13 with TRBJ1-1; a weak D match, TRBD1 (6 bases). CDR1 PRHDT and CDR2 FYEKMQ come from the germline V gene (reference sequence). With 0 bases removed from V and 5 bases from J, the gap between germline ends came to 10 bases. The CDR3 spans 14 residues. In DNA form, the CDR3 reads TGTGCCAGCAGCTTAGGCCCTACAGGGACTGAAGCTTTCTTT. Translation gives CASSLGPTGTEAFF.

The CDR3 region has the DNA TGTGCCAGCAGCCCCGGGTTGGGTGGGCATGGCTACACCTTC. Residues: CASSPGLGGHGYTF. This chain connects TRBV7-8 to TRBJ1-2, with D hard to call. This CDR3 has 14 residues. V was shortened by 5 bases and J by 6 bases, with 16 bases between the two germline ends. The germline V gene has CDR1 SGHVS and CDR2 FQNEAQ.

V gene TRBV29-1 combines with J gene TRBJ1-2; the match to TRBD1 covers 8 bases. This CDR3 is built from 13 residues. J was trimmed by 3 bases and V by 5 bases; bases with no gene match: 5. Germline values: CDR1 SQVTM, CDR2 ANQGSEA. CDR3 sequence (DNA): TGCAGCGTTTCTCAGGGGGCGGACTATGGCTACACCTTC. Amino acid sequence: CSVSQGADYGYTF.

This clone was seen a single time. The rearrangement uses TRBV12-3 or TRBV12-4 and TRBJ1-5; a weak D match, TRBD1 (6 bases). The CDR3 sequence is 13 residues long. V gave up 5 bases and J gave up 2 bases, with 7 bases separating them. CDR3 region: CASSAGGNQPQHF. The CDR3 DNA follows: TGTGCCAGCAGTGCAGGGGGCAATCAGCCCCAGCATTTT.

V gene TRBV19 combines with J gene TRBJ2-5; weak D call: TRBD1 (6 bases). The CDR3 extends over 16 amino acids. With 5 bases removed from V and 2 bases from J, the gap between germline ends came to 18 bases. Germline assignment: CDR1 LNHDA and CDR2 SQIVND (reference sequence). DNA for the CDR3: TGTGCCAGTAGTCCTGGACACGGACAGATACAAGAGACCCAGTACTTC. This sequence encodes CASSPGHGQIQETQYF.

This sequence joins TRBV15 and TRBJ1-2, with D possibly matching TRBD1 (6 bases). This CDR3 is built from 15 residues. Trimming took off 0 bases at V and 8 bases at J, with 16 bases between the two ends. Germline V gene lookup returns CDR1 LNHNV and CDR2 YYDKDF (reference sequence). The CDR3 sequence is CATSRDRTGALGYTF. Here the CDR3 DNA reads TGTGCCACCAGCAGAGATCGAACGGGGGCTCTGGGCTACACCTTC.